This TCR beta chain emerged from a study of blood T cell repertoires in COVID-19. Study processing details: Amplification of reference gene primers was used by the study to estimate nucleated cell counts. Clones were read by immunoSEQ multiplex PCR, and TCRdb kept only the in-frame ones, dropping some. D and trimming were read from the DNA, whereas the V and J calls and clone size are those reported in that table. The table lists about 480,000 clones, roughly 90% of them singletons. This study enrolled people aged roughly 18 to 90 from roughly 22 US geographic areas. Cohort 3 donors were reported recovered after two negative PCRs, clearance, or symptom resolution. CDR1 and CDR2 from the germline V gene are MNHEY and SVGAGI. Trimming removed 5 bases at V and 7 bases at J, with 17 bases between. CDR3 length equals 15 residues.

The rearrangement uses TRBV6-5 and TRBJ1-4; no definite D call. The sequenced sample was PBMCs or T cells enriched from blood (not recorded which). The TCR was taken from a woman in her thirties or forties who had recovered from COVID-19. The CDR3 sequence: CASSPQTGLGEKLFF. The CDR3 DNA reads as TGTGCCAGCAGTCCCCAAACTGGTCTTGGTGAAAAACTGTTTTTT.